This T cell receptor beta chain comes out of a study of cytomegalovirus exposure and HLA in healthy donors. Study-wide context: An earlier analysis identified under 130 million unique TCR beta sequences in 150 million to 200 million T cells. There were several hundred genotyped donors. Of these, about 80% fell in the genetic ancestry cluster associated with self-reported Caucasian donors.

About this clone itself: Its matching antigen is unknown.

The study's findings and limits: The authors listed around 150 TCR beta chains as cytomegalovirus-associated. As a later analysis revealed, most CMV-associated TCR beta chains appeared HLA-restricted.

The CDR3 runs to 13 residues. J gave up 6 bases and V 6 bases, and 3 bases lay outside the gene matches. CDR1 is MGHRA and CDR2 is YSYEKL in the germline V gene. The PCR was carried out with 60 Vbeta primers and 13 Jbeta primers. Here immunoSEQ multiplex PCR was the method, and the copy in TCRdb shows in-frame clones only, minus some. This sample has 120,000 or so clones, with approximately 84% found just once. Sequenced: PBMCs. This rearrangement joins TRBV4-1 to TRBJ2-2, with 8 positions matching TRBD1. The TCR originated in a man younger than 30 in good health and CMV-seropositive. CDR3 in DNA: TGCGCCAGCAGTGACAGGGGTGCCGGGGAGCTGTTTTTT. Encoded protein: CASSDRGAGELFF.